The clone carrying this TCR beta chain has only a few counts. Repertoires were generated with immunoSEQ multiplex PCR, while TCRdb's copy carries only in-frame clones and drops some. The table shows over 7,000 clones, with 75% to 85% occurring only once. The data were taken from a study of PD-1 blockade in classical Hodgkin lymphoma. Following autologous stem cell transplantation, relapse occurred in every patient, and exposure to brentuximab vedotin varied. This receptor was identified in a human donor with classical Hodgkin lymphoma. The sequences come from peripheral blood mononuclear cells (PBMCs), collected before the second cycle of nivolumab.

CDR3 nucleotide sequence: TGTGCCAGCAGCTTCCCGGGACTAGCGGACTACGAGCAGTACTTC. Protein product: CASSFPGLADYEQYF. The chain employs TRBV7-9 and TRBJ2-7, with 11 bases fitting TRBD2. Unmatched junction bases numbered 4, after V lost 3 bases and J lost 3 bases. Germline CDR1 SEHNR, CDR2 FQNEAQ (reference sequence). The CDR3 length is 15 residues.